Listed below are T cell receptor beta chains from one sample, sequenced in a study of shared clonotypes between healthy human individuals. The assay was immunoSEQ multiplex PCR, and TCRdb's table has in-frame clones only and misses some. The top ten hold roughly 0.13% of the sample, which has some 2,100,000 clones, about 94% seen once. Sequenced: naive CD4+ T cells sorted from blood. The receptor set was obtained from a man aged 18-30 years in good health. The CDR3 runs from the conserved cysteine through the conserved F or W. A D gene is named only where the DNA matches it firmly. Clone size is not always given. Where it is, it says once, few, many or a class for expanded clones.

clone size	D gene	V gene	J gene	CDR3 protein	CDR3 DNA
.	.	TRBV4-2	TRBJ1-5	CASSQDGGPGPQHF	TGTGCCAGCAGCCAAGACGGGGGCCCCGGCCCCCAGCATTTT
.	TRBD2	TRBV18	TRBJ2-5	CASSWLAGAAGETQYF	TGTGCCAGCTCATGGCTGGCGGGAGCGGCCGGAGAGACCCAGTACTTC
few	TRBD1	TRBV19	TRBJ1-6	CASSERTGGNSPLHF	TGTGCCAGTAGTGAGAGGACAGGGGGTAATTCACCCCTCCACTTT
.	.	TRBV5-4	TRBJ2-1	CASSPNQRLATDEQFF	TGTGCCAGCAGCCCCAATCAGCGTCTAGCGACAGATGAGCAGTTCTTC
.	.	TRBV28	TRBJ2-7	CASSSTKRGKYEQYF	TGTGCCAGCAGTAGCACGAAACGGGGTAAATACGAGCAGTACTTC
.	TRBD1	TRBV30	TRBJ1-2	CAWNQGGAGGYTF	TGTGCCTGGAATCAAGGGGGCGCGGGCGGCTACACCTTC
once	.	TRBV19	TRBJ2-2	CASSIAEGSGTGELFF	TGTGCCAGTAGTATAGCTGAAGGGTCGGGCACCGGGGAGCTGTTTTTT
.	.	TRBV18	TRBJ2-1	CASSPPEGSFGEQFF	TGTGCCAGCTCACCCCCAGAGGGCTCTTTCGGGGAGCAGTTCTTC
.	.	TRBV15	TRBJ1-4	CATSRAATNEKLFF	TGTGCCACCAGCAGAGCTGCAACTAATGAAAAACTGTTTTTT
.	.	TRBV6-5	TRBJ1-4	CASSRRWNEKLFF	TGTGCCAGCAGTCGACGGTGGAATGAAAAACTGTTTTTT
.	.	TRBV27	TRBJ1-4	CASSRAGNEKLFF	TGTGCCAGCAGTAGGGCAGGAAATGAAAAACTGTTTTTT
.	.	TRBV6-5	TRBJ2-1	CASRTDSSYNEQFF	TGTGCCAGCAGAACGGATAGCTCCTACAATGAGCAGTTCTTC
.	.	TRBV2	TRBJ1-1	CASSEIDRKFAFF	TGTGCCAGCAGTGAAATCGACAGGAAGTTCGCTTTCTTT
.	.	TRBV2	TRBJ2-7	CASSEPGWSSYEQYF	TGTGCCAGCAGTGAGCCCGGTTGGTCTTCCTACGAGCAGTACTTC
.	.	TRBV13	TRBJ2-4	CASSVLTKVEAKNIQYF	TGTGCCAGCAGCGTACTTACCAAGGTAGAGGCCAAAAACATTCAGTACTTC
.	.	TRBV10-3	TRBJ2-1	CAISESVNEQFF	TGTGCCATCAGTGAGTCTGTTAATGAGCAGTTCTTC
.	.	TRBV7-9	TRBJ2-1	CASSLTRVGSDEQFF	TGTGCCAGCAGCCTTACGAGGGTCGGCTCGGATGAGCAGTTCTTC
.	TRBD2	TRBV4-1	TRBJ2-1	CASSQDPGTSGSVYNEQFF	TGCGCCAGCAGCCAAGATCCCGGGACTAGCGGATCCGTTTACAATGAGCAGTTCTTC
.	TRBD1	TRBV2	TRBJ2-7	CASSILGQGYEQYF	TGTGCCAGCAGTATTCTAGGACAGGGCTACGAGCAGTACTTC
.	.	TRBV6-6	TRBJ1-5	CASSYSGHQPQHF	TGTGCCAGCAGTTACTCGGGGCACCAGCCCCAGCATTTT
.	.	TRBV6-1	TRBJ1-6	CASSEEGGSYNSPLHF	TGTGCCAGCAGTGAAGAGGGGGGATCCTATAATTCACCCCTCCACTTT
.	.	TRBV7-3	TRBJ1-5	CASSPQAGEVSNQPQHF	TGTGCCAGCAGCCCTCAAGCTGGAGAGGTCAGCAATCAGCCCCAGCATTTT
.	TRBD1	TRBV27	TRBJ1-6	CASSAVGQGTLHF	TGTGCCAGCAGTGCCGTGGGACAGGGCACCCTCCACTTT
.	.	TRBV7-9	TRBJ1-6	CASNDYTVTSPLHF	TGTGCCAGCAACGATTATACCGTAACTTCACCCCTCCACTTT
.	.	TRBV28	TRBJ1-4	CASSGLGIREKLFF	TGTGCCAGCAGTGGGCTCGGGATCAGGGAAAAACTGTTTTTT
once	TRBD1	TRBV5-4	TRBJ2-7	CASSLYRGPTPYEQYF	TGTGCCAGCAGCTTGTACAGGGGGCCTACCCCCTACGAGCAGTACTTC
.	.	TRBV19	TRBJ1-1	CASSRKVNTEAFF	TGTGCCAGTAGTAGAAAGGTTAACACTGAAGCTTTCTTT
.	TRBD2	TRBV10-3	TRBJ2-1	CAISENEGGGSSYNEQFF	TGTGCCATCAGTGAGAATGAGGGCGGGGGAAGCTCCTACAATGAGCAGTTCTTC
once	.	TRBV2	TRBJ1-4	CASSETDEKLFF	TGTGCCAGCAGTGAGACAGATGAAAAACTGTTTTTT
.	.	TRBV7-2	TRBJ2-5	CASSLLRETQYF	TGTGCCAGCAGCCTCCTAAGAGAGACCCAGTACTTC
.	.	TRBV6-5	TRBJ2-7	CASSYGQQGARYEQYF	TGTGCCAGCAGTTACGGGCAACAAGGGGCTCGCTACGAGCAGTACTTC
.	.	TRBV28	TRBJ2-7	CASSTQGVFYEQYF	TGTGCCAGCAGTACCCAGGGTGTGTTCTACGAGCAGTACTTC
.	.	TRBV18	TRBJ2-7	CASSPGHLYEQYF	TGTGCCAGCTCACCAGGGCACCTCTACGAGCAGTACTTC
.	.	TRBV28	TRBJ2-1	CASSLSPFWASSYNEQFF	TGTGCCAGCAGTTTATCGCCATTTTGGGCGAGCTCCTACAATGAGCAGTTCTTC
.	.	TRBV14	TRBJ2-5	CASSQAPLGTQYF	TGTGCCAGCAGCCAAGCGCCGCTTGGGACCCAGTACTTC
.	.	TRBV5-6	TRBJ2-5	CASSLASGETQYF	TGTGCCAGCAGCTTGGCCTCCGGTGAGACCCAGTACTTC
.	TRBD1	TRBV30	TRBJ1-6	CAWTDREDSPLHF	TGTGCCTGGACTGACAGGGAGGATTCACCCCTCCACTTT
.	.	TRBV5-1	TRBJ1-1	CASSFGGEDTEAFF	TGCGCCAGCAGCTTCGGGGGAGAGGACACTGAAGCTTTCTTT
few	.	TRBV9	TRBJ1-2	CASSVGGYGYTF	TGTGCCAGCAGCGTAGGGGGTTATGGCTACACCTTC
.	.	TRBV7-2	TRBJ1-1	CASSLRSTGNTEAFF	TGTGCCAGCAGCTTAAGGTCGACAGGGAACACTGAAGCTTTCTTT
.	.	TRBV6-5	TRBJ1-2	CASKPMGDYGYTF	TGTGCCAGCAAGCCGATGGGGGACTATGGCTACACCTTC
.	.	TRBV28	TRBJ1-2	CASSLGPSHNYGYTF	TGTGCCAGCAGTTTGGGCCCAAGCCATAACTATGGCTACACCTTC
.	TRBD1	TRBV5-6	TRBJ1-2	CASSSDRGRYGYTF	TGTGCCAGCAGCTCAGACAGGGGGAGGTATGGCTACACCTTC
.	.	TRBV29-1	TRBJ1-2	CSSRQDAGYTF	TGCAGCTCAAGACAGGACGCTGGCTACACCTTC
.	TRBD2	TRBV9	TRBJ2-1	CASSVDGRGSYNEQFF	TGTGCCAGCAGCGTAGACGGGAGGGGGTCCTACAATGAGCAGTTCTTC
.	.	TRBV18	TRBJ1-2	CASSDGVYGYTF	TGTGCCAGCTCCGACGGGGTCTATGGCTACACCTTC